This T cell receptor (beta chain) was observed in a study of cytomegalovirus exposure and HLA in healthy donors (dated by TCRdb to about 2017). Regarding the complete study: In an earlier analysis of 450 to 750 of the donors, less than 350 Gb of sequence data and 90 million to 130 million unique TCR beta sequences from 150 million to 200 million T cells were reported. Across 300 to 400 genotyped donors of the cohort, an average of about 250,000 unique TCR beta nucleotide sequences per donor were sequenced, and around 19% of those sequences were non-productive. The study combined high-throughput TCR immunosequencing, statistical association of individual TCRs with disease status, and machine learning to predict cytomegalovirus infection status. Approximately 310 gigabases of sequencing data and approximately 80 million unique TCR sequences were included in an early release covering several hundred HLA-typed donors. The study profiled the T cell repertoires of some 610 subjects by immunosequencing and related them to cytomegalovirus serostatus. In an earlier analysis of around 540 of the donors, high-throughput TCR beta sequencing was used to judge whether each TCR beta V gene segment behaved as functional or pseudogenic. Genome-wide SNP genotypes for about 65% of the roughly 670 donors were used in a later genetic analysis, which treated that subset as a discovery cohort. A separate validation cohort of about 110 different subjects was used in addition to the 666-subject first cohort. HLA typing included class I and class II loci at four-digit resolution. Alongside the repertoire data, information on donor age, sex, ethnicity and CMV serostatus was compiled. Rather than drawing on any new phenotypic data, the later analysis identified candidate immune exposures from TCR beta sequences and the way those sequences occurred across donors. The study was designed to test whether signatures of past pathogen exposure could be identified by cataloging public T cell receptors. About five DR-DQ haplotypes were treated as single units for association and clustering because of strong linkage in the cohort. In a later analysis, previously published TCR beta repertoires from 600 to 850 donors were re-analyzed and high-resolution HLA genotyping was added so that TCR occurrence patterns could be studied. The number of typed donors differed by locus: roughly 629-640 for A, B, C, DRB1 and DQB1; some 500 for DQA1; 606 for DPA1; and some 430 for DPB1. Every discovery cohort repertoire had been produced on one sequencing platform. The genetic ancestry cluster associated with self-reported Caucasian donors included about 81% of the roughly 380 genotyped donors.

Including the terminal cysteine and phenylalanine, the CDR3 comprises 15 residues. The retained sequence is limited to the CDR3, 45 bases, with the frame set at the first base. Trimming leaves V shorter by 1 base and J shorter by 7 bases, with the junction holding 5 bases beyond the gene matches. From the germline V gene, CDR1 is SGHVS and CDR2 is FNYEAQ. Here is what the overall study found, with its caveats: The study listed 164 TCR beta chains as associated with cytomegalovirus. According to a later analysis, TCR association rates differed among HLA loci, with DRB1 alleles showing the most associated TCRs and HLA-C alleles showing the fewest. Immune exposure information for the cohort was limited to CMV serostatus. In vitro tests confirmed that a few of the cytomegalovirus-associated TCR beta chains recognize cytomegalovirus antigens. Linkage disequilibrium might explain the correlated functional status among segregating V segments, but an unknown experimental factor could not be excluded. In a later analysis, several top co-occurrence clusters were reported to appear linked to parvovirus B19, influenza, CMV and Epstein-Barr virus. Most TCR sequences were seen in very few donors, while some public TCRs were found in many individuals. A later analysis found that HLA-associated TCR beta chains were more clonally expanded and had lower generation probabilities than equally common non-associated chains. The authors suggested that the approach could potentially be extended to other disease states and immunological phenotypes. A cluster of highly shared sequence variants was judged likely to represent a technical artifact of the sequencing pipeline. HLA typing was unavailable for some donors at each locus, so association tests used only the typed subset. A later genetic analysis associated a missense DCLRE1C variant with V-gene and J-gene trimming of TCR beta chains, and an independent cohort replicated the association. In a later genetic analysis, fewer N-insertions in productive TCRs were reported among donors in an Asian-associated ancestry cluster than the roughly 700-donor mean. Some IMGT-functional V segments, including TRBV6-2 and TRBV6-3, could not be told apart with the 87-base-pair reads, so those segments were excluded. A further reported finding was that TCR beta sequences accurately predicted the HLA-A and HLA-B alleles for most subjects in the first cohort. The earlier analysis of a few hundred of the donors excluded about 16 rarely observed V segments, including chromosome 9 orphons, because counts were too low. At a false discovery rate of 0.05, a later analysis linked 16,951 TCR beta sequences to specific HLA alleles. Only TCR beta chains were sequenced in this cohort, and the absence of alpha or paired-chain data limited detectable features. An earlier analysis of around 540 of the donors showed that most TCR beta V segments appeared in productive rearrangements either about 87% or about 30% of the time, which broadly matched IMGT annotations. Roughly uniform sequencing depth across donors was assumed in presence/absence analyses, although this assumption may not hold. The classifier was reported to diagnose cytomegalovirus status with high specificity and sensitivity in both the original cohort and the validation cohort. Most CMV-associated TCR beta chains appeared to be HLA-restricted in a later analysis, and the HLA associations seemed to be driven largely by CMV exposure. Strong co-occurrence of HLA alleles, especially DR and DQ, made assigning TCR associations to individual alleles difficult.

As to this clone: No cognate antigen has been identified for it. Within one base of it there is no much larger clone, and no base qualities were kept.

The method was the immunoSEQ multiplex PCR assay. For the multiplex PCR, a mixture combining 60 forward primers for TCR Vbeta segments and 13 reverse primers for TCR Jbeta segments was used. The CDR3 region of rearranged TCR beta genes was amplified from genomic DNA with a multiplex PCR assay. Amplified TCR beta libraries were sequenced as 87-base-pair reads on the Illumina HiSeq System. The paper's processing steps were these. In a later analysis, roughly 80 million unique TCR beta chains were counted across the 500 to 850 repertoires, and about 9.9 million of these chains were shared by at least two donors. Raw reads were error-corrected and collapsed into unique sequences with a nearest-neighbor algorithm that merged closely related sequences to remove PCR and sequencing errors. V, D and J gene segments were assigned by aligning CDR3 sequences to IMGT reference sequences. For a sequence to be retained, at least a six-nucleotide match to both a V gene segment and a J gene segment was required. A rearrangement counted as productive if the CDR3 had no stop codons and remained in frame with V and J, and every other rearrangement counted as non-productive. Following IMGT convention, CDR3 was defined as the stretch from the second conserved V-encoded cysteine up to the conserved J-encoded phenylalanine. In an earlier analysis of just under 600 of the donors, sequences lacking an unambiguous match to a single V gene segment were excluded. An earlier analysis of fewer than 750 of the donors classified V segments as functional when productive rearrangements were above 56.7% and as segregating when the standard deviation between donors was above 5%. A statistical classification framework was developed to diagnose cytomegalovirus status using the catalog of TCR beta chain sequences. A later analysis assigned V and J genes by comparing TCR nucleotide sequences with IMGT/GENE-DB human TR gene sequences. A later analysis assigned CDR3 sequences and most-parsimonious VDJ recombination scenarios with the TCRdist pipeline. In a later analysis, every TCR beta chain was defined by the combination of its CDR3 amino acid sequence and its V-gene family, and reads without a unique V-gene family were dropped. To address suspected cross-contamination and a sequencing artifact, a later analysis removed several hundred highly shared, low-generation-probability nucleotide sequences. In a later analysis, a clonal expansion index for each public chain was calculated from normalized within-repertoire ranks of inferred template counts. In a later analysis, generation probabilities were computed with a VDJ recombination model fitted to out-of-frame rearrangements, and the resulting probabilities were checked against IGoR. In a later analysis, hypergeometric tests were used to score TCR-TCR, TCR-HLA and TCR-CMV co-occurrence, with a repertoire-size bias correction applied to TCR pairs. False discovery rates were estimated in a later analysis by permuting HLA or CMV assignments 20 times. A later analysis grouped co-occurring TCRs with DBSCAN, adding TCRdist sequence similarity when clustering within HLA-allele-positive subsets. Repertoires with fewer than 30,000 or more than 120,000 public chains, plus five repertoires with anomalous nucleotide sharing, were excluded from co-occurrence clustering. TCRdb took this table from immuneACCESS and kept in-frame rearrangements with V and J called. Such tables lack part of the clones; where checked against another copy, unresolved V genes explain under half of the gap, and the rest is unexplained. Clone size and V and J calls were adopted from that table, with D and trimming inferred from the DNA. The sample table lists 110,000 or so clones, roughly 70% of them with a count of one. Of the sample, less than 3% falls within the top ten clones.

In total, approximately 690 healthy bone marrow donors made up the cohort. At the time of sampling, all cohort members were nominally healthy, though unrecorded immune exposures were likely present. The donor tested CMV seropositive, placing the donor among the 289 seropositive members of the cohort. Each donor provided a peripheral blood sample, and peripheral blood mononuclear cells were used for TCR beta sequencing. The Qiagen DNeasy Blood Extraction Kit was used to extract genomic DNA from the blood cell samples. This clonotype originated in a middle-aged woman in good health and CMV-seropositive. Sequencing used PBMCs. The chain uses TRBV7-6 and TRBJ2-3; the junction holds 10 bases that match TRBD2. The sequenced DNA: TGTGCCAGCAGCTTAGGAAGCGGGGGGGCCCATACGCAGTATTTT. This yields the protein CASSLGSGGAHTQYF.